This TCR beta chain was captured in a study of identical twins. Study-wide findings and caveats: Memory repertoires showed no such pattern, whereas abundant cord blood beta clonotypes carried fewer insertions.

This CDR3 has 13 residues. V lost 7 bases, J lost 4 bases, and 7 bases stayed unmatched. Germline CDR1 and CDR2: SQVTM and ANQGSEA. TCRdb fed the 5' RACE reads into MiXCR, producing one record per CDR3 protein. The table has approximately 500,000 distinct CDR3 sequences, roughly 26% seen once. This clonotype was observed a single time. Its cognate antigen is unknown. A further study also used this sample, focusing on T cells expressing NK-cell markers.

The source material was CD4+ T cells sorted from blood. This receptor was taken from a young woman in good health. The chain combines TRBV29-1 with TRBJ1-2; 9 bases match TRBD1. CDR3 coding DNA: TGCAGCGCTACTACAGGGGGCATCTATGGCTACACCTTC. This gives the protein CSATTGGIYGYTF.